The 2 T cell receptor beta chains below all came from one sample that was sequenced in a study of T cell changes during pregnancy in multiple sclerosis. Measured with immunoSEQ multiplex PCR; TCRdb has only the in-frame clones, and not every one. The table lists about 27,000 clones, approximately 89% of them singletons, with about 13% in the top ten. The sequencing here drew on CD8+ T cells from peripheral blood mononuclear cells, taken in the first trimester of pregnancy. These TCRs come from a female donor in good health, enrolled as a control in a pregnancy study.

This rearrangement joins TRBV27 to TRBJ1-1; D gene uncertain. Trimming took off 3 bases at V and 1 base at J, with 9 bases between the two ends. The length of the CDR3 is 14 residues. Germline-derived CDR1 and CDR2 are MNHEY and SMNVEV (reference sequence). CDR3 protein: CASSFRYRNTEAFF. In DNA, the CDR3 is TGTGCCAGCAGTTTCCGATACAGGAACACTGAAGCTTTCTTT.

This clone occurred once. The rearrangement uses TRBV7-9 and TRBJ2-7; TRBD1 might be the D (5 bases). Trimming removed 4 bases from V and 6 bases from J, with 22 bases in between. Germline CDR1 reads SEHNR; CDR2 reads FQNEAQ (reference sequence). The CDR3 has 16 residues. This chain's CDR3 is CASSSIPTTDLSEQYF. In DNA, the CDR3 is TGTGCCAGCAGCTCGATCCCAACGACAGACCTCTCCGAGCAGTACTTC.